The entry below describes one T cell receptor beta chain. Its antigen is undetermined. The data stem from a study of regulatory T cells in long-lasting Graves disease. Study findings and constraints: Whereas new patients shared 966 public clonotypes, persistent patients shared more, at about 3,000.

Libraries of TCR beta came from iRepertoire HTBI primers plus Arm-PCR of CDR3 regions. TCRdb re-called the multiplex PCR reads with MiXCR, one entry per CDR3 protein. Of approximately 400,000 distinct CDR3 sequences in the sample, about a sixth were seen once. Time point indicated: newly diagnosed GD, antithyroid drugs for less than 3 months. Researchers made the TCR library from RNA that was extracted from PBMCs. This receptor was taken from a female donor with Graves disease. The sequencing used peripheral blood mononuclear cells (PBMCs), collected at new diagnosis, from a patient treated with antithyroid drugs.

The CDR3 region is CASSPRTGAGHTF. The CDR3 DNA is TGTGCCAGCAGTCCGCGGACAGGGGCCGGCCACACCTTC. V is TRBV6-1 and J is TRBJ1-2; 9 nucleotides align to TRBD1. CDR3 length: 13 residues. Germline loops: CDR1 MNHNS, CDR2 SASEGT. Germline trimming cut 5 bases from V and 12 bases from J; bases unmatched to any gene: 10.